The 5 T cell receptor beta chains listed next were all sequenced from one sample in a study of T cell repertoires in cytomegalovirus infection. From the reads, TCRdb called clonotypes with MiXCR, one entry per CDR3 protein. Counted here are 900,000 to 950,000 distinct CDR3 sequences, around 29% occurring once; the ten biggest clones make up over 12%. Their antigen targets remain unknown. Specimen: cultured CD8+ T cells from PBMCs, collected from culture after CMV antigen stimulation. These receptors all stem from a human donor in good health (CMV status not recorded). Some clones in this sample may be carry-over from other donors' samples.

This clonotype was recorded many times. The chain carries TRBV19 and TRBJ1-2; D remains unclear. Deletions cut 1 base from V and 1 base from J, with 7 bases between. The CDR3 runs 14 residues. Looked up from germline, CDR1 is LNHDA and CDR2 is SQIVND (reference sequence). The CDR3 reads CASSIAVGNYGYTF. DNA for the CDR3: TGTGCCAGTAGTATAGCGGTCGGTAACTATGGCTACACCTTC.

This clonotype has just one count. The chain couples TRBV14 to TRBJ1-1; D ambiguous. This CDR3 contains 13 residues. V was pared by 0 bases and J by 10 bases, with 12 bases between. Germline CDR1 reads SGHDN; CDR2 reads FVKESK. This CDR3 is CASSQEGLVGAFF. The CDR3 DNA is TGTGCCAGCAGCCAAGAAGGGTTGGTTGGAGCTTTCTTT. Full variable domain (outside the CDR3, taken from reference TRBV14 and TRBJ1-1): EAGVTQFPSHSVIEKGQTVTLRCDPISGHDNLYWYRRVMGKEIKFLLHFVKESKQDESGMPNNRFLAERTGGTYSTLKVQPAELEDSGVYFCASSQEGLVGAFFGQGTRLTVV.

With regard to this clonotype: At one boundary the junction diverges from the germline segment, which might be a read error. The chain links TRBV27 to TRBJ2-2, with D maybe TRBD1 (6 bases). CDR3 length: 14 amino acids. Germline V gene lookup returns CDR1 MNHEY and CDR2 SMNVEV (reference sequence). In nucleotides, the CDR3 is TGTGTCAGCAGCTTTGGACAGAGCACCGGGGAGCTGTTTTTT. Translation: CVSSFGQSTGELFF.

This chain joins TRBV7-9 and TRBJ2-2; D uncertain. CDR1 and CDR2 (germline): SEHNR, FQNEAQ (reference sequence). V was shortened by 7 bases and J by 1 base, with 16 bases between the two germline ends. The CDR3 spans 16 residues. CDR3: CASIPLGQENTGELFF. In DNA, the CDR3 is TGTGCCAGCATCCCATTAGGCCAGGAGAACACCGGGGAGCTGTTTTTT.

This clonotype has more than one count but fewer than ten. CDR3 bases: TGTGCCAGCAGTATCCGGGACGGACTCTACGAGCAGTACGTC. Protein sequence: CASSIRDGLYEQYV. The J gene is TRBJ2-7, the V gene TRBV28, with D perhaps TRBD1 or TRBD2 (5 bases each). This CDR3 is built from 14 residues. Deletions cut 5 bases from V and 3 bases from J, with 14 bases between. The germline V gene has CDR1 MDHEN and CDR2 SYDVKM.